Below are 14 T cell receptor beta chains sequenced from a single sample in a study of blood T cells in healthy people across ages. A sample-barcoded 5' primer and a J-beta primer mix were used in a second PCR of roughly 6 to 12 cycles. TCRdb called the 5' RACE reads again in MiXCR, with one record for every CDR3 protein. The sample includes about 940,000 distinct CDR3 sequences, roughly 50% of them seen just once. The sequenced sample was blood. The receptor set was obtained from a man aged 30-40 years in good health.

This rearrangement joins TRBV12-3 or TRBV12-4 to TRBJ2-3; D is unresolved. Trimming removed 8 bases from V and 3 bases from J, with 6 bases in between. This CDR3 spans 11 amino acids. CDR3 sequence reads: CASGVTDTQYF. The CDR3 DNA sequence: TGTGCCAGCGGGGTGACAGATACGCAGTATTTT.

The CDR3 sequence is CASSLIIGTQYF. The CDR3 DNA sequence: TGTGCCAGCAGCTTAATAATAGGGACCCAGTACTTC. The chain links TRBV7-9 to TRBJ2-5; no clear D. CDR3 length: 12 residues. Trimming removed 2 bases at V and 7 bases at J, with 8 bases between. Germline V gene lookup returns CDR1 SEHNR and CDR2 FQNEAQ (reference sequence).

The chain combines TRBV24-1 with TRBJ1-1; 7 positions match TRBD1. V trimming: 3 bases; J trimming: 3 bases; junction bases outside the gene matches: 6. CDR3 length: 15 residues. The germline CDR1 and CDR2 sequences are KGHDR and SFDVKD. The CDR3 here is CATSDPGQGDTEAFF. The CDR3 DNA is TGTGCCACCAGTGATCCCGGGCAGGGGGACACTGAAGCTTTCTTT.

The rearrangement links TRBV7-2 to TRBJ2-7; the D gene could be TRBD1 or TRBD2 (5 bases each). Trimming cost V 5 bases and J 2 bases, with 10 bases left between them. This CDR3 is 13 amino acids long. Germline V lookup: CDR1 SGHTA, CDR2 FQGNSA. The CDR3: CASSEGMTYEQYF. CDR3 coding DNA: TGTGCCAGCAGCGAGGGGATGACCTACGAGCAGTACTTC. Full variable domain (missing parts from reference TRBV7-2 and TRBJ2-7): GAGVSQSPSNKVTEKGKDVELRCDPISGHTALYWYRQSLGQGLEFLIYFQGNSAPDKSGLPSDRFSAERTGGSVSTLTIQRTQQEDSAVYLCASSEGMTYEQYFGPGTRLTVT.

This clonotype was recorded a few times. This rearrangement joins TRBV4-1 to TRBJ2-3; 8 nucleotides line up with TRBD2. This CDR3 has 17 residues. With 0 bases clipped from V and 3 bases from J, the junction kept 8 bases outside the gene matches. Germline CDR1 is MGHRA and CDR2 is YSYEKL. CDR3 DNA sequence: TGCGCCAGCAGCCAAGAGGGGCGGGGGGCCAGTACAGATACGCAGTATTTT. This encodes CASSQEGRGASTDTQYF.

V is TRBV7-2 and J is TRBJ1-6; tentatively, D is TRBD1 (6 bases). The CDR3 has 17 amino acids. Germline V gene sequence: CDR1 SGHTA, CDR2 FQGNSA. V was shortened by 1 base and J by 9 bases, with 19 bases between the two germline ends. CDR3 region: CASSLDTGGRLGSPLHF. DNA of the CDR3: TGTGCCAGCAGCTTAGATACTGGGGGCAGATTAGGTTCACCCCTCCACTTT.

Turning to this clonotype: The junction does not match germline at one end; this may be a read error. This chain joins TRBV28 and TRBJ2-1; 8 nucleotides line up with TRBD2. The CDR3 runs to 17 residues. Germline V lookup: CDR1 MDHEN, CDR2 SYDVKM. CDR3 bases: TGTGCCAGCAGACGAGCTGTCGGGGGGGTGTCCTACAATGAGCGGTACTTC. Amino acids: CASRRAVGGVSYNERYF.

Only a few counts were recorded for this clonotype. The V call is TRBV29-1, the J call TRBJ1-2; D is undetermined. CDR3 length equals 13 residues. CDR1 and CDR2 from the germline V gene are SQVTM and ANQGSEA. The germline V and J ends were trimmed by 4 bases and 0 bases, with 9 bases remaining between them. DNA of the CDR3: TGCAGCGTTGGAGCAGTAGCTAACTATGGCTACACCTTC. This translates into CSVGAVANYGYTF.

V is TRBV29-1 and J is TRBJ2-7, with D perhaps TRBD1 (6 bases). V dropped 0 bases and J dropped 10 bases, with 19 bases sitting between them. CDR1 and CDR2 from the germline V gene are SQVTM and ANQGSEA. This CDR3 is 14 amino acids long. Written as DNA, the CDR3 is TGCAGCGTTGAAGATTCATGGGTATCGGGACATCAGTACTTC. Translation: CSVEDSWVSGHQYF.

The V gene is TRBV6-5, the J gene TRBJ1-1; 7 bases align to TRBD1. This CDR3 has 15 residues. The germline CDR1 and CDR2 sequences are MNHEY and SVGAGI. Losses at the gene ends were 2 bases for V and 1 base for J; bases not matched to a gene: 4. The CDR3 nucleotides are TGTGCCAGCAGTTACGAGGGACAGCCGAACACTGAAGCTTTCTTT. It is translated as CASSYEGQPNTEAFF.

The chain couples TRBV27 to TRBJ2-3; D may be TRBD2 (6 bases). The CDR3 runs to 16 residues. Germline V lookup: CDR1 MNHEY, CDR2 SMNVEV (reference sequence). Trimming shortened V by 4 bases and J by 4 bases, and 18 bases separated the two germline ends. The CDR3 sequence: CASSSPTTSRADTQYF. CDR3 coding DNA: TGTGCCAGCAGTTCCCCGACCACTAGCCGCGCAGATACGCAGTATTTT.

The J gene is TRBJ1-5, the V gene TRBV7-2, with D perhaps TRBD1 (5 bases). This CDR3 is 15 amino acids long. V was cut by 1 base and J by 7 bases, with 14 bases left in between. Germline V gene data show CDR1 as SGHTA and CDR2 as FQGNSA. The chain's CDR3 is CASSLGDQRLQPQHF. The CDR3, as DNA: TGTGCCAGCAGCTTAGGGGACCAACGTCTCCAGCCCCAGCATTTT.

With regard to this clonotype: The junction departs from the called germline gene at one end, perhaps through a read error. The chain is built from TRBV7-9 and TRBJ2-3; 7 bases are a match to TRBD1. Germline CDR1 reads SEHNR; CDR2 reads FQNEAQ (reference sequence). The CDR3 runs 15 residues. In DNA, the CDR3 is TGTGCCGGCAGCGAGAACAGGGGCAGCACAGATACGCAGTATTTT. Residues: CAGSENRGSTDTQYF.

This chain connects TRBV29-1 to TRBJ2-4; TRBD1 agrees at 7 bases. Germline CDR1 reads SQVTM; CDR2 reads ANQGSEA. The CDR3 has 13 amino acids. V shed 6 bases, J shed 13 bases, and the junction held 15 bases outside the gene matches. The DNA of the CDR3 is TGCAGCGTCGTAGCGACAGGGATCTACGGGCAGTACTTC. Protein: CSVVATGIYGQYF.